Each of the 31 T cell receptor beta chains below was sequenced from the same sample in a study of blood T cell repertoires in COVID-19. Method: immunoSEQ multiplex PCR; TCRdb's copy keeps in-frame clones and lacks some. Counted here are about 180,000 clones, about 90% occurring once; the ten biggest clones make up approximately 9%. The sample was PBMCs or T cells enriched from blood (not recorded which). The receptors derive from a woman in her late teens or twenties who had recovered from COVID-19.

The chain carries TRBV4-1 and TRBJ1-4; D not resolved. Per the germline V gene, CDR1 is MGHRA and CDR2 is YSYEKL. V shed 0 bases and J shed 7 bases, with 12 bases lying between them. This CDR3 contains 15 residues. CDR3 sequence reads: CASSQDIGVGEKLFF. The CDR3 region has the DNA TGCGCCAGCAGCCAAGATATAGGAGTGGGTGAAAAACTGTTTTTT.

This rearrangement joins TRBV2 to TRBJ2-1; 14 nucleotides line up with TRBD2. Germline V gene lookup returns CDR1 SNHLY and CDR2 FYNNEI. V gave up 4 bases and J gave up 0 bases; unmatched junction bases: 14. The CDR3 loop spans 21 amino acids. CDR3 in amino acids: CASSGLGLAGGSIGSYNEQFF. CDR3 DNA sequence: TGTGCCAGCAGTGGGCTTGGACTAGCGGGGGGCTCAATAGGCTCCTACAATGAGCAGTTCTTC.

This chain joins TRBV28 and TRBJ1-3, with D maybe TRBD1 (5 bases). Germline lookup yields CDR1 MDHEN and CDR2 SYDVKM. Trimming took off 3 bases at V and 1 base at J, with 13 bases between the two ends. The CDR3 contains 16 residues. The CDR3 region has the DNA TGTGCCAGCAGTTTTCAGGGTCTTGGTTCTGGAAACACCATATATTTT. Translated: CASSFQGLGSGNTIYF.

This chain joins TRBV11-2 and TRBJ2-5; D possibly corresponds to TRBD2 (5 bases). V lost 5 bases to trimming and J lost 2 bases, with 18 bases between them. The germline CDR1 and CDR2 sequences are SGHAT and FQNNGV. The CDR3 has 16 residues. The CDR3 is CASSLDFPRVQETQYF. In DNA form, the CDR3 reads TGTGCCAGCAGCCTCGACTTTCCGAGGGTTCAAGAGACCCAGTACTTC.

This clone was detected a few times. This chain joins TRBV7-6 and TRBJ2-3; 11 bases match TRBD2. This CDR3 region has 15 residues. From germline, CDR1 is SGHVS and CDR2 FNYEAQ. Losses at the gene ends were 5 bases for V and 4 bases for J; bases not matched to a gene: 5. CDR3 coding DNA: TGTGCCAGCAGCCAACTAGCGGGAGACTCAGATACGCAGTATTTT. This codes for CASSQLAGDSDTQYF.

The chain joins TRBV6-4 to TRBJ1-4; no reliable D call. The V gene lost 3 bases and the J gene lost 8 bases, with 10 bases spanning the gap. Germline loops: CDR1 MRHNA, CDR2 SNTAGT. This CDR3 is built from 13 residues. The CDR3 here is CASSEWPGEKLFF. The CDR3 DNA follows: TGTGCCAGCAGTGAGTGGCCTGGCGAAAAACTGTTTTTT.

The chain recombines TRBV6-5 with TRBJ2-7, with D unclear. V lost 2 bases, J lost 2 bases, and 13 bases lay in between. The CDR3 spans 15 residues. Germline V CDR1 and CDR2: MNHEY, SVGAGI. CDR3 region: CASSYGKDRAYEQYF. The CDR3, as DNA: TGTGCCAGCAGTTACGGTAAGGATCGGGCCTACGAGCAGTACTTC.

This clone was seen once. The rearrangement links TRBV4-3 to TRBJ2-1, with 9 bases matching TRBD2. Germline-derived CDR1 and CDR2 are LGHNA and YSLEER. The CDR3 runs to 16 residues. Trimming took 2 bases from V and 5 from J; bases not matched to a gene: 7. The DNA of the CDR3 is TGCGCCAGCAGCCAACGATCTAGCGGGGTCCACAATGAGCAGTTCTTC. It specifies CASSQRSSGVHNEQFF.

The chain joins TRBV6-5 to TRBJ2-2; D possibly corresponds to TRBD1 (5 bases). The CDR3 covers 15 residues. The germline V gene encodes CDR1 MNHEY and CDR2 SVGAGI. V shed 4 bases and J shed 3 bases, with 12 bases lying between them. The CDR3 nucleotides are TGTGCCAGCAGTTTTAGGGTAGGGGACACCGGGGAGCTGTTTTTT. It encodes CASSFRVGDTGELFF.

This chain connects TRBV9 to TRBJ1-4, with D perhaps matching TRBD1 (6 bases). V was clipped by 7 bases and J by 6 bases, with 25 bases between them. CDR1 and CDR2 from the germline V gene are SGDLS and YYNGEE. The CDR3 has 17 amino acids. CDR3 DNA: TGTGCCAGCTCCCGAGGGGATGAGAGGGGGGGAGATGAAAAACTGTTTTTT. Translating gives CASSRGDERGGDEKLFF.

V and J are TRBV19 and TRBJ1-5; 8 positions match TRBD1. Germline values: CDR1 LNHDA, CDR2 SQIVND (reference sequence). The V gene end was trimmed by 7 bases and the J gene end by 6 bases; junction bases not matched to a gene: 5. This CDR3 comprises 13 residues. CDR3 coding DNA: TGTGCCAGTACGGACAGGGCGTTTCAGCCCCAGCATTTT. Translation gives CASTDRAFQPQHF.

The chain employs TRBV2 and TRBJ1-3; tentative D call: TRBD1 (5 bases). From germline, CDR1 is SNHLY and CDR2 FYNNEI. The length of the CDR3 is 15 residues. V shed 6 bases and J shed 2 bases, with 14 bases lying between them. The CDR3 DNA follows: TGTGCCAGCAGCCGTGCCCAGGGTACTGGAAACACCATATATTTT. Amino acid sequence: CASSRAQGTGNTIYF.

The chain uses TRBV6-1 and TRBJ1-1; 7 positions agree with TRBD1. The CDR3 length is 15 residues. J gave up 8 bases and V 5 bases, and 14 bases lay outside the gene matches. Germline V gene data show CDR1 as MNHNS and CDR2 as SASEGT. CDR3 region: CASSHSTGQGLEAFF. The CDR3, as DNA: TGTGCCAGCAGTCATTCGACAGGGCAGGGCCTCGAAGCTTTCTTT.

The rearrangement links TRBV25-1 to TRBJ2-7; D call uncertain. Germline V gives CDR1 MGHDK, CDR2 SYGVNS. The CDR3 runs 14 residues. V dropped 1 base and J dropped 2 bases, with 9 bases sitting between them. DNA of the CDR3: TGTGCCAGCAGTGAATCAGTAGGAGCCTACGAGCAGTACTTC. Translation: CASSESVGAYEQYF.

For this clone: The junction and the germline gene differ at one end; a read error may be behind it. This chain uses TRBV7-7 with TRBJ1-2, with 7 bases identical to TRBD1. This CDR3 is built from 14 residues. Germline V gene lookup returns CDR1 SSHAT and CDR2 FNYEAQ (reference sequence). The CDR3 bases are TGTGCTAGCAGGGGGGGAGCACAAAGCTATGGCTACACCTTC. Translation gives CASRGGAQSYGYTF.

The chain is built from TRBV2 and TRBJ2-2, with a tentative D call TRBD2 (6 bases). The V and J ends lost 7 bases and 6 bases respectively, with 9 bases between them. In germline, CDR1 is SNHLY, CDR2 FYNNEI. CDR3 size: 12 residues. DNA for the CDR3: TGTGCCAGCAAGGAGGGGCCCGGGGAGCTGTTTTTT. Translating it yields CASKEGPGELFF.

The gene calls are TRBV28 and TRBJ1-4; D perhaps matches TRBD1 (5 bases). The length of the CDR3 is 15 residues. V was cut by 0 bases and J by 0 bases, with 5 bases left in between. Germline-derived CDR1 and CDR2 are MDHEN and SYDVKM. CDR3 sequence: CASSLWTATNEKLFF. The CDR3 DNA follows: TGTGCCAGCAGTTTATGGACAGCAACTAATGAAAAACTGTTTTTT.

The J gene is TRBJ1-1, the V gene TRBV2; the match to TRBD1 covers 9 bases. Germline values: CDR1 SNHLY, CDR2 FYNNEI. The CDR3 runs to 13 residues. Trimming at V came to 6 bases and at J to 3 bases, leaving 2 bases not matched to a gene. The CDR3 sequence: CASRGQGDTEAFF. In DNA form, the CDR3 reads TGTGCCAGCAGGGGACAGGGTGACACTGAAGCTTTCTTT.

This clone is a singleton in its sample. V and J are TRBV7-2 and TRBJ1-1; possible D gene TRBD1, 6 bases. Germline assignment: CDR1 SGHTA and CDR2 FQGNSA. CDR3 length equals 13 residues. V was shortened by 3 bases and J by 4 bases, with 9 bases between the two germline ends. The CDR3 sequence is CASSLNRVTEAFF. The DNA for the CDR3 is TGTGCCAGCAGCTTGAACAGGGTCACTGAAGCTTTCTTT.

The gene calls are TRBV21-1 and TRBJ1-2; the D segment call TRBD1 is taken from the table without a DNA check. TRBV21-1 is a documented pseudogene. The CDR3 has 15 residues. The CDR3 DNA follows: TGTGCCAGCAGCAAGAGTGGCAGGCCTAACTATGGCTACACCTTC. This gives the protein CASSKSGRPNYGYTF.

Written as DNA, the CDR3 is TGTGCCAGTAGTAACGTAGGGGGTACTAATTCACCCCTCCACTTT. Its protein product is CASSNVGGTNSPLHF. The chain joins TRBV19 to TRBJ1-6, with D perhaps TRBD1 (6 bases). The V end was cut by 4 bases, the J end by 6 bases, with 13 bases between. There are 15 residues in the CDR3. Germline CDR1 reads LNHDA; CDR2 reads SQIVND (reference sequence).

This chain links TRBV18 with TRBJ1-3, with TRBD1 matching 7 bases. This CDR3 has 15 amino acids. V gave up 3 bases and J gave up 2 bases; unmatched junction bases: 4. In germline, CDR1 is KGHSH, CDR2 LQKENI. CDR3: CASSPTGSPGNTIYF. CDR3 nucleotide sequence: TGTGCCAGCTCACCGACAGGGTCCCCTGGAAACACCATATATTTT.

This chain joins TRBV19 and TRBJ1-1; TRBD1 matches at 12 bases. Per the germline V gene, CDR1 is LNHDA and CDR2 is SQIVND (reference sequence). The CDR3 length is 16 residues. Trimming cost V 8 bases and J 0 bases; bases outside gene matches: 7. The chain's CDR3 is CASSSRDRGLNTEAFF. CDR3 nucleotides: TGTGCCAGTTCCTCAAGGGACAGGGGGCTGAACACTGAAGCTTTCTTT.

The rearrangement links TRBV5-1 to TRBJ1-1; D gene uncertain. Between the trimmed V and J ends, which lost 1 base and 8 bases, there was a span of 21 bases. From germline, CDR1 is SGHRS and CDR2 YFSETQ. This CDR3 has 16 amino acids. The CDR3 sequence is CASSLSGQMTQIEAFF. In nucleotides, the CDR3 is TGCGCCAGCAGCTTGAGCGGCCAAATGACCCAAATAGAAGCTTTCTTT.

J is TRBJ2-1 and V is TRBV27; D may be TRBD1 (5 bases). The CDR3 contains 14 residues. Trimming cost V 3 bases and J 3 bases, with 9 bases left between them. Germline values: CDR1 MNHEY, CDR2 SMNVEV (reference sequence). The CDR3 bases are TGTGCCAGCAGTTTCTCAGGGCTCTACAATGAGCAGTTCTTC. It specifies CASSFSGLYNEQFF.

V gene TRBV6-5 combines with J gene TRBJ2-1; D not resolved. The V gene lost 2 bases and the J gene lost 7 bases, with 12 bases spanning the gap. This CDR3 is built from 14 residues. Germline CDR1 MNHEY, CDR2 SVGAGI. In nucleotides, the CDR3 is TGTGCCAGCAGTTACGACCCCGCGGAGAATGAGCAGTTCTTC. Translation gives CASSYDPAENEQFF.

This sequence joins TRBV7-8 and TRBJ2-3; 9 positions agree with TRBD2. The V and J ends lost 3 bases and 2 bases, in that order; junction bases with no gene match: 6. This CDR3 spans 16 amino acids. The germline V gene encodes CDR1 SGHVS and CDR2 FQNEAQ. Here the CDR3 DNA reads TGTGCCAGCAGCTTGGGTGGCGGGGGGGTCACAGATACGCAGTATTTT. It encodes CASSLGGGGVTDTQYF.

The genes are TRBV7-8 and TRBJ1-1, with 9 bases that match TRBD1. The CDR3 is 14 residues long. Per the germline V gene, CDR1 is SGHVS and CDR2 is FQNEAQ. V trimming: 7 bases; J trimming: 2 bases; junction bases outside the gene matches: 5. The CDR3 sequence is CASNDRGENTEAFF. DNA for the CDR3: TGTGCCAGCAATGACAGGGGGGAAAACACTGAAGCTTTCTTT.

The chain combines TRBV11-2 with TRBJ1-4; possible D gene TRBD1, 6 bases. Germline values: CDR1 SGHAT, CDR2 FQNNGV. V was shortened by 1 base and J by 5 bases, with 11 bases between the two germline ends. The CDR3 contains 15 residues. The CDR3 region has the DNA TGTGCCAGCAGCTTAGGGGGACACCTCAATGAAAAACTGTTTTTT. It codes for CASSLGGHLNEKLFF.

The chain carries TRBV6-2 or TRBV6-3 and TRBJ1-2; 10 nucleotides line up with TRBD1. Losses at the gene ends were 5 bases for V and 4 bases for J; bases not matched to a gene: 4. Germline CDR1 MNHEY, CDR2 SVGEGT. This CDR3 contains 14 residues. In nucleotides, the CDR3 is TGTGCCAGCAGTCGGGACAGGGGCCCCTATGGCTACACCTTC. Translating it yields CASSRDRGPYGYTF.

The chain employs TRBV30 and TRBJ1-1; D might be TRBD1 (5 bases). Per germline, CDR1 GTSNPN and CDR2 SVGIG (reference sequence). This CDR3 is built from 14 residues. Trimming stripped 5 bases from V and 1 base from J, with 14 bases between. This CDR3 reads CAWGGGHSNTEAFF. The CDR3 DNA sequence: TGTGCCTGGGGGGGAGGACACTCGAACACTGAAGCTTTCTTT. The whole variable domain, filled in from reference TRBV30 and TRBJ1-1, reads SQTIHQWPATLVQPVGSPLSLECTVEGTSNPNLYWYRQAAGRGLQLLFYSVGIGQISSEVPQNLSASRPQDRQFILSSKKLLLSDSGFYLCAWGGGHSNTEAFFGQGTRLTVV.